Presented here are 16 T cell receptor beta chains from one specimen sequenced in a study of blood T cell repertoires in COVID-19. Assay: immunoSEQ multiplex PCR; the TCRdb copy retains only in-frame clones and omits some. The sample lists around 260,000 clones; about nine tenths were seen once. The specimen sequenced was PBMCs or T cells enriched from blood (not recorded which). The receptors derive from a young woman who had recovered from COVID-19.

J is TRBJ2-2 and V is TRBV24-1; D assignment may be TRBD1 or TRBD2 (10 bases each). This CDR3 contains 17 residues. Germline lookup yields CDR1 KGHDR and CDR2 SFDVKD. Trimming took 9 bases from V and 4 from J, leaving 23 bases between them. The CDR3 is CATGDRGGLAVTGELFF. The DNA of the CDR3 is TGTGCCACCGGGGACAGGGGAGGACTAGCGGTCACCGGGGAGCTGTTTTTT.

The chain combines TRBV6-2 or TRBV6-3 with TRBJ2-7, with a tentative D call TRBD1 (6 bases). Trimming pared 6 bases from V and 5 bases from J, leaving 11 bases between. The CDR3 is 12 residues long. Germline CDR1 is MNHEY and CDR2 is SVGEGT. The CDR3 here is CASSRTVHEQYF. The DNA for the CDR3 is TGTGCCAGCAGCCGGACAGTGCACGAGCAGTACTTC.

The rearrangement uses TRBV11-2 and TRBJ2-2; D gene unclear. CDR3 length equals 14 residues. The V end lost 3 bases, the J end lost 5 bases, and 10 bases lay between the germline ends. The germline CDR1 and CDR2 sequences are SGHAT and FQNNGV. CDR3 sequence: CASSFSGATGELFF. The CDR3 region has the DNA TGTGCCAGCAGCTTTTCCGGAGCGACCGGGGAGCTGTTTTTT.

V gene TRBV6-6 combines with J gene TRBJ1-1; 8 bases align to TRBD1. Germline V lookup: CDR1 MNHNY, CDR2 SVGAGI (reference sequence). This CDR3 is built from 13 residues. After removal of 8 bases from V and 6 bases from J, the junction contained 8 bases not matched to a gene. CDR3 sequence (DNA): TGTGCCAGCTGCCAGGGGGCCATGGCTGAAGCTTTCTTT. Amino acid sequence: CASCQGAMAEAFF.

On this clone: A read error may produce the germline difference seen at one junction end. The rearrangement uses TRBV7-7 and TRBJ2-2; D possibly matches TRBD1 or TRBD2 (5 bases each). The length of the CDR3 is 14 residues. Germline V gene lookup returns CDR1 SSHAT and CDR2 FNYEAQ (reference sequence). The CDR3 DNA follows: TGTGCTAGCAGACTACAGGAGAACACCGGGGAGCTGTTTTTT. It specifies CASRLQENTGELFF.

The CDR3 nucleotides read TGTGCCAGCAGCGGCATCGGACAGGGAGGAGAGACCCAGTACTTC. Protein: CASSGIGQGGETQYF. The rearrangement links TRBV5-5 to TRBJ2-5, with 8 bases fitting TRBD1. This CDR3 contains 15 residues. Germline-derived CDR1 and CDR2 are SGHKS and YYEKEE (reference sequence). V shed 4 bases, J shed 4 bases, and the junction held 9 bases outside the gene matches. Variable domain in full (rest from reference TRBV5-5 and TRBJ2-5): DAGVTQSPTHLIKTRGQQVTLRCSPISGHKSVSWYQQVLGQGPQFIFQYYEKEERGRGNFPDRFSARQFPNYSSELNVNALLLGDSALYLCASSGIGQGGETQYFGPGTRLLVL.

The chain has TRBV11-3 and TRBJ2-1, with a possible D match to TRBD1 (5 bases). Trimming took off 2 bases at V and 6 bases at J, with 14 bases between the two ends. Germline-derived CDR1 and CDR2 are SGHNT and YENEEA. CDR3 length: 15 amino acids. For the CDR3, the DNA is TGTGCCAGCAGCTTAACGGACACAGTGGTCAATGAGCAGTTCTTC. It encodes CASSLTDTVVNEQFF.

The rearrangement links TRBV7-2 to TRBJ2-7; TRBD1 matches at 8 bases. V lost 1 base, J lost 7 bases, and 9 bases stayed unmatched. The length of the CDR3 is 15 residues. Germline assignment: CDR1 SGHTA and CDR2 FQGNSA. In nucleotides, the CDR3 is TGTGCCAGCAGCTTAGAATTGGCCAGGGGGCTTGAGCAGTACTTC. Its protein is CASSLELARGLEQYF. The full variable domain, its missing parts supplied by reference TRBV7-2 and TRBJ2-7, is GAGVSQSPSNKVTEKGKDVELRCDPISGHTALYWYRQSLGQGLEFLIYFQGNSAPDKSGLPSDRFSAERTGGSVSTLTIQRTQQEDSAVYLCASSLELARGLEQYFGPGTRLTVT.

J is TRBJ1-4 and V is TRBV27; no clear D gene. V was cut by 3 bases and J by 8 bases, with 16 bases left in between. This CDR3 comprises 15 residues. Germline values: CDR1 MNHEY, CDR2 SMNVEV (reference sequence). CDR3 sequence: CASSFSSASWEKLFF. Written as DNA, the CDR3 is TGTGCCAGCAGTTTCTCATCCGCGAGTTGGGAAAAACTGTTTTTT.

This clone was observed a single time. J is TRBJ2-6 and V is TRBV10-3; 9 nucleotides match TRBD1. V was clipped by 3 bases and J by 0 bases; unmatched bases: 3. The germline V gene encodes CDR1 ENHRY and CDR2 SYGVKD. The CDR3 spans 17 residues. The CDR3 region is CAISDKTGGSGANVLTF. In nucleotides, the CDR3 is TGTGCCATCAGTGATAAGACAGGGGGCTCTGGGGCCAACGTCCTGACTTTC.

The CDR3, as DNA: TGTGCCAGCAGTTTAACAGGGAATCAGCCCCAGCATTTT. Translated: CASSLTGNQPQHF. The V and J genes are TRBV12-3 or TRBV12-4 and TRBJ1-5; perhaps TRBD1 as D (6 bases). The germline V and J ends were trimmed by 2 bases and 4 bases, with 6 bases remaining between them. The CDR3 is made up of 13 amino acids.

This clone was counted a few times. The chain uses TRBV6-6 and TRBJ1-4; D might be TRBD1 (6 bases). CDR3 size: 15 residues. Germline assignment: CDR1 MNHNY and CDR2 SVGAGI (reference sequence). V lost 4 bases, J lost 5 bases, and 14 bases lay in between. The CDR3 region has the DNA TGTGCCAGCAGTTTCGTACAGGGTGGAAATGAAAAACTGTTTTTT. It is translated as CASSFVQGGNEKLFF.

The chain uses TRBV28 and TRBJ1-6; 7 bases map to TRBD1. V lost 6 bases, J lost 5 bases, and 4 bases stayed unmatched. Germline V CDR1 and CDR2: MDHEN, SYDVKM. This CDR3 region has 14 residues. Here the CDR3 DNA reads TGTGCCAGCAGCTCCGGGACAGATAATTCACCCCTCCACTTT. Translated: CASSSGTDNSPLHF.

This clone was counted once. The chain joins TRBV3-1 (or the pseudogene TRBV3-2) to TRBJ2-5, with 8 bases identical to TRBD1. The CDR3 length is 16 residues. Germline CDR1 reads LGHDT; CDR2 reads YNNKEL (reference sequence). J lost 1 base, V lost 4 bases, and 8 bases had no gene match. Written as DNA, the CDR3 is TGTGCCAGCAGCCCGTTACTTCAGGGGGCCCAAGAGACCCAGTACTTC. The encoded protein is CASSPLLQGAQETQYF.

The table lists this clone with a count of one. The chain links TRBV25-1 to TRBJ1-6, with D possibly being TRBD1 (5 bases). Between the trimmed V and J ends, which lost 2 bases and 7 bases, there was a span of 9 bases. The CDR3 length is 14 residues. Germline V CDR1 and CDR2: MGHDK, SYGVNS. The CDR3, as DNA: TGTGCCAGCAGTGAAAGTGGGGGGAATTCACCCCTCCACTTT. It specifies CASSESGGNSPLHF.

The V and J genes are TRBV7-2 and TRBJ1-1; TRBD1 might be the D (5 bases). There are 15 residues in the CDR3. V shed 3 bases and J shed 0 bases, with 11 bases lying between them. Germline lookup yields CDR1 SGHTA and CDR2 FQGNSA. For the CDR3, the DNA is TGTGCCAGCAGCTTCGAGCCGACAGTGAACACTGAAGCTTTCTTT. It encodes CASSFEPTVNTEAFF. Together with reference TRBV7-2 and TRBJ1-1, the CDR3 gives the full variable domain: GAGVSQSPSNKVTEKGKDVELRCDPISGHTALYWYRQSLGQGLEFLIYFQGNSAPDKSGLPSDRFSAERTGGSVSTLTIQRTQQEDSAVYLCASSFEPTVNTEAFFGQGTRLTVV.